The 28 T cell receptor beta chains below all came from one sample that was sequenced in a study of T cells in Graves' hyperthyroidism and ophthalmopathy. Amplification yielded TCR beta CDR3 regions, with RNA transcripts as the source. The primer set for the first-round RT-PCR of the TCR CDR3 was HTBI. Using its own MiXCR run on the multiplex PCR reads, TCRdb lists one record per CDR3 protein. The sample includes 700,000 or so distinct CDR3 sequences, about 16% of them seen just once. Sequenced input: blood. The source of these receptors is a man younger than 35 with Graves' hyperthyroidism.

This clonotype has a count of ten or more. This chain uses TRBV9 with TRBJ1-5; D not resolved. CDR1 is SGDLS and CDR2 is YYNGEE in the germline V gene. The CDR3 sequence is 14 residues long. Trimming stripped 0 bases from V and 2 bases from J, with 6 bases between. CDR3 in amino acids: CASSVEGGNQPQHF. As DNA, the CDR3 is TGTGCCAGCAGCGTAGAAGGTGGCAATCAGCCCCAGCATTTT.

This clonotype was counted at least ten times. The rearrangement links TRBV27 to TRBJ2-7; 11 nucleotides align to TRBD1. This CDR3 spans 15 amino acids. The germline gives CDR1 MNHEY, CDR2 SMNVEV (reference sequence). Unmatched junction bases numbered 5, after V lost 2 bases and J lost 5 bases. CDR3 amino acids: CASSLAGTGGNEQYF. CDR3 sequence (DNA): TGTGCCAGCAGTTTAGCCGGGACAGGGGGTAACGAGCAGTACTTC.

The table lists this clonotype with a few counts. This sequence joins TRBV20-1 and TRBJ2-3; D is perhaps TRBD1 (6 bases). This CDR3 has 14 amino acids. Germline V gene lookup returns CDR1 DFQATT and CDR2 SNEGSKA (reference sequence). The V gene lost 1 base and the J gene lost 0 bases, with 8 bases spanning the gap. CDR3 in DNA: TGCAGTGCTAGAGGGCAGGGGAGCACAGATACGCAGTATTTT. Encoded protein: CSARGQGSTDTQYF.

This clonotype was seen at least ten times. V and J are TRBV3-1 and TRBJ2-1, with 9 nucleotides matching TRBD2. The CDR3 has 13 amino acids. Germline V gives CDR1 LGHDT, CDR2 YNNKEL (reference sequence). Trimming at V came to 1 base and at J to 15 bases, leaving 7 bases not matched to a gene. The CDR3 sequence: CASSQASPGLAFF. In DNA, the CDR3 is TGTGCCAGCAGCCAAGCATCCCCGGGACTAGCGTTCTTC.

This clonotype showed up just a few times. The chain carries TRBV7-9 and TRBJ1-1; weak D call: TRBD1 (6 bases). Germline V gives CDR1 SEHNR, CDR2 FQNEAQ (reference sequence). The V gene lost 5 bases and the J gene lost 4 bases, with 14 bases spanning the gap. There are 14 residues in the CDR3. The CDR3 nucleotides are TGTGCCAGCAGCCTGACAGGACGGCTCACTGAAGCTTTCTTT. Its protein product is CASSLTGRLTEAFF.

This clonotype occurred a few times. This chain uses TRBV27 with TRBJ2-2; D ambiguous. V lost 4 bases and J lost 0, with 6 bases in between. CDR1 and CDR2 from the germline V gene are MNHEY and SMNVEV (reference sequence). This CDR3 has 14 amino acids. CDR3 in DNA: TGTGCCAGCAGTTCCCCGTCGAACACCGGGGAGCTGTTTTTT. Encoded protein: CASSSPSNTGELFF.

This clonotype came up many times. The J gene is TRBJ1-5, the V gene TRBV28; 10 bases match TRBD1. The trim removed 7 bases at V and 3 bases at J, leaving 9 bases unmatched. The CDR3 sequence is 16 residues long. Germline assignment: CDR1 MDHEN and CDR2 SYDVKM. CDR3 in amino acids: CASTFGTGAFNQPQHF. In nucleotides, the CDR3 is TGTGCCAGCACCTTCGGGACAGGGGCTTTCAATCAGCCCCAGCATTTT.

Ten or more counts support this clonotype. The chain links TRBV28 to TRBJ2-7, with TRBD2 identical over 7 bases. The germline V gene encodes CDR1 MDHEN and CDR2 SYDVKM. V lost 7 bases to trimming and J lost 5 bases; unmatched junction nucleotides: 5. CDR3 size: 12 residues. The CDR3 region is CASNRLADEQYF. The CDR3, as DNA: TGTGCCAGCAATCGTCTAGCGGACGAGCAGTACTTC.

The chain is built from TRBV9 and TRBJ2-7, with D perhaps matching TRBD2 (5 bases). V gave up 0 bases and J gave up 2 bases, with 12 bases separating them. The germline gives CDR1 SGDLS, CDR2 YYNGEE. This CDR3 is 15 amino acids long. The CDR3 DNA reads TGTGCCAGCAGCGTAGAGGAGGCATCGACCTACGAGCAGTACTTC. This codes for CASSVEEASTYEQYF.

This clonotype was counted ten times or more. This sequence joins TRBV30 and TRBJ1-1; 11 positions agree with TRBD1. The CDR3 is made up of 13 amino acids. Germline V gene lookup returns CDR1 GTSNPN and CDR2 SVGIG (reference sequence). Trimming at V came to 3 bases and at J to 11 bases, leaving 8 bases not matched to a gene. The CDR3 is CAWSVDRGLAAFF. CDR3 in DNA: TGTGCCTGGAGCGTGGACAGGGGGCTTGCGGCTTTCTTT.

This clonotype was observed a handful of times. CDR3: CSASGGFSYEQYF. CDR3 coding DNA: TGCAGTGCTAGCGGGGGGTTTTCCTACGAGCAGTACTTC. V and J are TRBV20-1 and TRBJ2-7, with TRBD2 matching 7 bases. The germline gives CDR1 DFQATT, CDR2 SNEGSKA (reference sequence). The trim removed 3 bases at V and 1 base at J, leaving 3 bases unmatched. The CDR3 loop spans 13 amino acids.

Ten or more counts support this clonotype. The chain is built from TRBV20-1 and TRBJ2-5; 15 nucleotides match TRBD2. The J segment lost 5 bases and the V segment lost 5 bases, leaving 6 bases of the junction unmatched. The CDR3 is made up of 15 amino acids. Germline CDR1 reads DFQATT; CDR2 reads SNEGSKA (reference sequence). The DNA of the CDR3 is TGCAGTGCTCATTCCGGGACTAGCGGGGGGGAGACCCAGTACTTC. Amino acids: CSAHSGTSGGETQYF.

This clonotype appeared many times. V gene TRBV6-5 combines with J gene TRBJ1-2; D is uncertain. Germline V lookup: CDR1 MNHEY, CDR2 SVGAGI. The length of the CDR3 is 13 residues. Trimming stripped 8 bases from V and 2 bases from J, with 12 bases between. In DNA, the CDR3 is TGTGCCAGCGCCCCCAGATCCAACTATGGCTACACCTTC. As protein: CASAPRSNYGYTF.

The chain recombines TRBV3-1 with TRBJ2-3; TRBD1 might be the D (5 bases). V lost 3 bases to trimming and J lost 1 base, with 8 bases between them. Germline loops: CDR1 LGHDT, CDR2 YNNKEL (reference sequence). The CDR3 covers 14 residues. The CDR3: CASSHVGRTDTQYF. The DNA of the CDR3 is TGTGCCAGCAGCCACGTGGGGCGCACAGATACGCAGTATTTT.

This chain connects TRBV12-3 or TRBV12-4 to TRBJ2-4, with D possibly TRBD2 on 6 matching bases. Trimming removed 6 bases from V and 0 bases from J, with 15 bases in between. This CDR3 has 16 amino acids. The CDR3 sequence is CASSSSGGPAKNIQYF. CDR3 sequence (DNA): TGTGCCAGCAGCTCGTCTGGAGGGCCAGCCAAAAACATTCAGTACTTC.

Only a few counts were recorded for this clonotype. V is TRBV6-1 and J is TRBJ2-3, with D hard to call. The CDR3 extends over 14 amino acids. From germline, CDR1 is MNHNS and CDR2 SASEGT. The germline V and J ends were trimmed by 2 bases and 6 bases, with 12 bases remaining between them. The CDR3 region is CASSEIPSRDTQYF. The CDR3 nucleotides read TGTGCCAGCAGTGAAATTCCCTCCCGGGATACGCAGTATTTT.

This clonotype was detected only a few times. CDR3 coding DNA: TGCGCCAGCAGCCAAGATAGGACCACTCAAGAGACCCAGTACTTC. Translating it yields CASSQDRTTQETQYF. V usage is TRBV4-1 and J usage is TRBJ2-5; D gene unclear. Trimming stripped 0 bases from V and 2 bases from J, with 10 bases between. CDR1 and CDR2 from the germline V gene are MGHRA and YSYEKL. The length of the CDR3 is 15 residues.

This clonotype turned up a few times. The chain uses TRBV20-1 and TRBJ2-1; 11 bases agree with TRBD1. With 0 bases clipped from V and 1 base from J, the junction kept 5 bases outside the gene matches. This CDR3 is built from 17 residues. The germline CDR1 and CDR2 sequences are DFQATT and SNEGSKA (reference sequence). CDR3 amino acids: CSAREDRGLLSYNEQFF. The CDR3 region has the DNA TGCAGTGCTAGAGAGGACAGGGGGCTATTATCCTACAATGAGCAGTTCTTC.

This rearrangement joins TRBV11-3 to TRBJ2-1, with TRBD2 matching over 9 bases. The CDR3 sequence is 15 residues long. V gave up 1 base and J gave up 7 bases; unmatched junction bases: 5. Germline lookup yields CDR1 SGHNT and CDR2 YENEEA. CDR3 sequence reads: CASSLVREGRNEQFF. The CDR3 DNA reads TGTGCCAGCAGCTTAGTGCGGGAGGGCCGGAATGAGCAGTTCTTC.

Only a few counts were recorded for this clonotype. V gene TRBV19 combines with J gene TRBJ1-4; 7 nucleotides line up with TRBD1. CDR3 length: 15 amino acids. V lost 8 bases and J lost 8; bases outside the gene matches: 14. Germline CDR1 LNHDA, CDR2 SQIVND (reference sequence). CDR3 protein: CASRYRGQGGEKLFF. CDR3 sequence (DNA): TGTGCCAGTCGGTACAGGGGACAAGGGGGAGAAAAACTGTTTTTT.

The V gene is TRBV7-8, the J gene TRBJ1-1; D call uncertain. V lost 1 base, J lost 5 bases, and 11 bases lay in between. The CDR3 has 14 residues. Germline values: CDR1 SGHVS, CDR2 FQNEAQ. CDR3 nucleotides: TGTGCCAGCAGCTTAGTTCCCTCCCTAACTGAAGCTTTCTTT. Protein sequence: CASSLVPSLTEAFF.

In this sample, this clonotype turned up a few times. The chain carries TRBV15 and TRBJ2-5; D may match TRBD1 or TRBD2 (6 bases each). In germline, CDR1 is LNHNV, CDR2 YYDKDF (reference sequence). This CDR3 has 17 amino acids. Trimming took 1 base from V and 4 from J, leaving 19 bases between them. CDR3 in amino acids: CATSRGGGGRVLETQYF. DNA of the CDR3: TGTGCCACCAGCAGAGGTGGAGGGGGAAGGGTTTTAGAGACCCAGTACTTC.

In its sample, this clonotype was seen a few times. The chain uses TRBV9 and TRBJ1-2, with D hard to call. Germline loops: CDR1 SGDLS, CDR2 YYNGEE. The CDR3 covers 13 residues. With 3 bases removed from V and 5 bases from J, the gap between germline ends came to 11 bases. DNA of the CDR3: TGTGCCAGCAGCGGGCCCACGGGGTATGGCTACACCTTC. This sequence encodes CASSGPTGYGYTF. Full variable domain (outside the CDR3, taken from reference TRBV9 and TRBJ1-2): DSGVTQTPKHLITATGQRVTLRCSPRSGDLSVYWYQQSLDQGLQFLIQYYNGEERAKGNILERFSAQQFPDLHSELNLSSLELGDSALYFCASSGPTGYGYTFGSGTRLTVV.

A few counts support this clonotype. CDR3 amino acids: CASSLGRTSVGTGELFF. In DNA form, the CDR3 reads TGTGCCAGCAGCTTAGGCCGGACTAGCGTGGGAACCGGGGAGCTGTTTTTT. The chain links TRBV13 to TRBJ2-2, with 9 bases lining up with TRBD2. The CDR3 consists of 17 residues. The V gene end was trimmed by 0 bases and the J gene end by 5 bases; junction bases not matched to a gene: 7. In germline, CDR1 is PRHDT, CDR2 FYEKMQ (reference sequence).

V is TRBV6-2 or TRBV6-3 and J is TRBJ1-2, with a weak D call TRBD1 (5 bases). The ends were cut back, 0 bases at V and 4 bases at J, with 12 bases in the middle. The CDR3 contains 15 residues. The germline V gene encodes CDR1 MNHEY and CDR2 SVGEGT. This CDR3 reads CASSYSPGYGYGYTF. CDR3 sequence (DNA): TGTGCCAGCAGTTACTCGCCAGGGTACGGCTATGGCTACACCTTC.

This clonotype came up many times. This chain links TRBV7-9 with TRBJ2-7; unclear D gene. V lost 1 base to trimming and J lost 6 bases, with 7 bases between them. The length of the CDR3 is 12 residues. In germline, CDR1 is SEHNR, CDR2 FQNEAQ (reference sequence). This chain's CDR3 is CASSLGSGEQYF. CDR3 nucleotides: TGTGCCAGCAGCTTAGGCTCTGGCGAGCAGTACTTC.

This clonotype came up many times. The V and J genes are TRBV27 and TRBJ1-1, with 8 bases lining up with TRBD1. In germline, CDR1 is MNHEY, CDR2 SMNVEV (reference sequence). Losses at the gene ends were 5 bases for V and 1 base for J; bases not matched to a gene: 3. The CDR3 is 14 amino acids. The CDR3 DNA is TGTGCCAGCAGTACAGACAGGGGGAACACTGAAGCTTTCTTT. The encoded protein is CASSTDRGNTEAFF.

In regard to this clonotype: At one end, the junction sequence differs from germline, possibly due to a read error. V and J are TRBV27 and TRBJ2-1; TRBD1 agrees at 8 bases. The germline gives CDR1 MNHEY, CDR2 SMNVEV (reference sequence). The CDR3 loop spans 15 amino acids. CDR3 in DNA: TGTGCCAGCAGTCGACAGGGGATATCCTACAATGGGCAGTTCTTC. Translating it yields CASSRQGISYNGQFF.